This T cell receptor beta chain was sequenced during a study of shared clonotypes between healthy human individuals. The assay was immunoSEQ multiplex PCR, and TCRdb's table has in-frame clones only and misses some. The data hold roughly 2,000,000 clones, with roughly 95% observed a single time. Germline V gives CDR1 SEHNR, CDR2 FQNEAQ (reference sequence). Trimming cost V 5 bases and J 5 bases; bases outside gene matches: 15. The CDR3 contains 17 residues. Naive CD8 cells comprised CD45RO-negative, CCR7-positively selected cells, excluding terminally differentiated effector memory CD45RA+ cells. The receptor's source is a man between 18 and 29 years old in good health. Material for sequencing was naive CD8+ T cells sorted from blood. The chain combines TRBV7-9 with TRBJ2-1; 7 bases line up with TRBD1. The CDR3 DNA reads TGTGCCAGCAGCCCCTATATACTCGGGACAGCCCACAATGAGCAGTTCTTC. Protein sequence: CASSPYILGTAHNEQFF. The variable domain in full, with the rest retrieved from reference TRBV7-9 and TRBJ2-1, is DTGVSQNPRHKITKRGQNVTFRCDPISEHNRLYWYRQTLGQGPEFLTYFQNEAQLEKSRLLSDRFSAERPKGSFSTLEIQRTEQGDSAMYLCASSPYILGTAHNEQFFGPGTRLTVL.